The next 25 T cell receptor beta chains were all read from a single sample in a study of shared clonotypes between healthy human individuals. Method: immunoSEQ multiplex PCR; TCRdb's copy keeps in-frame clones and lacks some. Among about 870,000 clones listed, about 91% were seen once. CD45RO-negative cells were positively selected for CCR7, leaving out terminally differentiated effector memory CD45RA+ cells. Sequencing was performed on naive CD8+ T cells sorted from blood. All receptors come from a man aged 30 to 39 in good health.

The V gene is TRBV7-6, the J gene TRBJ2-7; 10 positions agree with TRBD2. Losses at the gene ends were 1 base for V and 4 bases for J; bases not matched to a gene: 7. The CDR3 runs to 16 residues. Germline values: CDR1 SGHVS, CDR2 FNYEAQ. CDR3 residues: CASSLDTAGGGYEQYF. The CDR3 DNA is TGTGCCAGCAGCTTAGACACAGCGGGAGGGGGGTACGAGCAGTACTTC.

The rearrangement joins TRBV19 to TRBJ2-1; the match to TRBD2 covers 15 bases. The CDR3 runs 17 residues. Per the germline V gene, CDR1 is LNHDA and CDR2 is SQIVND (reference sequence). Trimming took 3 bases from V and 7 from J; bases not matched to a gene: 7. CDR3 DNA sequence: TGTGCCAGTAGTATGCCGGGACTAGCGGGAGGAAATAATGAGCAGTTCTTC. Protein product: CASSMPGLAGGNNEQFF. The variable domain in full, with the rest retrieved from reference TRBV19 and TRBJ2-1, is DGGITQSPKYLFRKEGQNVTLSCEQNLNHDAMYWYRQDPGQGLRLIYYSQIVNDFQKGDIAEGYSVSREKKESFPLTVTSAQKNPTAFYLCASSMPGLAGGNNEQFFGPGTRLTVL.

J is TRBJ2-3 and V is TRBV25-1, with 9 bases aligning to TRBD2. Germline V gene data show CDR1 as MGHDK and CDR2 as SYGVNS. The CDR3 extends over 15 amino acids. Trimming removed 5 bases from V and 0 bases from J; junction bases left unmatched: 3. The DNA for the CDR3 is TGTGCCAGCAGTAGGGGACTAGCTAGCACAGATACGCAGTATTTT. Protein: CASSRGLASTDTQYF.

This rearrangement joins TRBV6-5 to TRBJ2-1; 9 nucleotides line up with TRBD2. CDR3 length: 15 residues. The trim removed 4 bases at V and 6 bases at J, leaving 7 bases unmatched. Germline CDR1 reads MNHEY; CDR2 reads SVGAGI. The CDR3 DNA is TGTGCCAGCAGTTTTAGCGGGAGCGCTATCAATGAGCAGTTCTTC. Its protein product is CASSFSGSAINEQFF.

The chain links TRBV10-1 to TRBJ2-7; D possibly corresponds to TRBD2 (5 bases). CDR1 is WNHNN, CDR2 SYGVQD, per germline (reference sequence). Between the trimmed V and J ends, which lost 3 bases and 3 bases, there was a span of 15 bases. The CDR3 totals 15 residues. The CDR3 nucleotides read TGCGCCAGCAGTGACCCCCGGGAAGAAAGCTACGAGCAGTACTTC. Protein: CASSDPREESYEQYF.

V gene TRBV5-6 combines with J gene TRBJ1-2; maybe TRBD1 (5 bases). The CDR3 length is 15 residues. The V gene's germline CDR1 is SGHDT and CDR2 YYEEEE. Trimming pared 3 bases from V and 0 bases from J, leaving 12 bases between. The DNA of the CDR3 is TGTGCCAGCAGCTCCGGACACCTAGCTAACTATGGCTACACCTTC. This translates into CASSSGHLANYGYTF. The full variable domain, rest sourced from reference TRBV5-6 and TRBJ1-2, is DAGVTQSPTHLIKTRGQQVTLRCSPKSGHDTVSWYQQALGQGPQFIFQYYEEEERQRGNFPDRFSGHQFPNYSSELNVNALLLGDSALYLCASSSGHLANYGYTFGSGTRLTVV.

DNA for the CDR3: TGTGCCAGCAGTTCGACAGGGTCCTCCTCCTACGAGCAGTACTTC. Translated, it gives CASSSTGSSSYEQYF. The chain uses TRBV28 and TRBJ2-7; TRBD1 agrees at 7 bases. The CDR3 sequence is 15 residues long. In germline, CDR1 is MDHEN, CDR2 SYDVKM. The V and J ends lost 4 bases and 0 bases, in that order; junction bases with no gene match: 6.

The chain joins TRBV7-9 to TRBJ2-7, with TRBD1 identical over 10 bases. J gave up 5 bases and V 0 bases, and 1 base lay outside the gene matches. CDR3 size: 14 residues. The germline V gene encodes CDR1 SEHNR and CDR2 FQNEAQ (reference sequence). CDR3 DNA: TGTGCCAGCAGCTTAGCGGGGACAGGGGACGAGCAGTACTTC. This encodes CASSLAGTGDEQYF. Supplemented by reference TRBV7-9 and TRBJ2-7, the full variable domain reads DTGVSQNPRHKITKRGQNVTFRCDPISEHNRLYWYRQTLGQGPEFLTYFQNEAQLEKSRLLSDRFSAERPKGSFSTLEIQRTEQGDSAMYLCASSLAGTGDEQYFGPGTRLTVT.

As DNA, the CDR3 is TGTGCCAGCAGTCACGACGGGCTCTCTGGAAACACCATATATTTT. It codes for CASSHDGLSGNTIYF. The chain is built from TRBV6-5 and TRBJ1-3; D gene uncertain. Germline V lookup: CDR1 MNHEY, CDR2 SVGAGI. This CDR3 comprises 15 residues. Trimming removed 5 bases from V and 0 bases from J, with 11 bases in between.

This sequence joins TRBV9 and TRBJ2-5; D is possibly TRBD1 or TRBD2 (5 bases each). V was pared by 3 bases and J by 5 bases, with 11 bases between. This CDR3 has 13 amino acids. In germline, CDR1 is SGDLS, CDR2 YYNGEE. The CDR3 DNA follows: TGTGCCAGCAGCGGTGGGTGGGGGGAGACCCAGTACTTC. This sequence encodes CASSGGWGETQYF.

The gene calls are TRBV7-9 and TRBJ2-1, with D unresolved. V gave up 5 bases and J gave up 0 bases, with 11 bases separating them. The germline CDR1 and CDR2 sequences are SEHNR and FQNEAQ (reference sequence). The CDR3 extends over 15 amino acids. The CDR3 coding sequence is TGTGCCAGCAGCCCACGACTTAACTCCTACAATGAGCAGTTCTTC. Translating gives CASSPRLNSYNEQFF.

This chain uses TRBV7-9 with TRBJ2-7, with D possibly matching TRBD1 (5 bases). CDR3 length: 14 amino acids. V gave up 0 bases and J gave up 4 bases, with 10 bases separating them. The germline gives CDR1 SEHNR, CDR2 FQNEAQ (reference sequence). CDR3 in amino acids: CASSLADKGYEQYF. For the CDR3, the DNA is TGTGCCAGCAGCTTAGCGGACAAGGGGTACGAGCAGTACTTC.

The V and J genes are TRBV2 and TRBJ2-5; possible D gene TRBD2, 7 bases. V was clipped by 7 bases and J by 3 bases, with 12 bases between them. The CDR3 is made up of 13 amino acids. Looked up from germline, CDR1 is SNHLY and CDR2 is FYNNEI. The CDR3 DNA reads TGTGCCAGCACCAAGGGGGGGGAAGAGACCCAGTACTTC. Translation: CASTKGGEETQYF.

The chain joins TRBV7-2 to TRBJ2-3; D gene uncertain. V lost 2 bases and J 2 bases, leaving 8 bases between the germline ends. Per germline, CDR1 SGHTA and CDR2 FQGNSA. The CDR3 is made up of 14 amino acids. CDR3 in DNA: TGTGCCAGCAGCTTATTGCGGCTCACAGATACGCAGTATTTT. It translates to CASSLLRLTDTQYF.

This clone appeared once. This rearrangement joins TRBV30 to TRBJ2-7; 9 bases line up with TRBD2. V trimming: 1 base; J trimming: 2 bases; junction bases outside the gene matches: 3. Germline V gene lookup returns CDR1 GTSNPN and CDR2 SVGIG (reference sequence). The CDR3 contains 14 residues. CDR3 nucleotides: TGTGCCTGGAGTGGACTAGCGGAGACCTACGAGCAGTACTTC. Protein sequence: CAWSGLAETYEQYF.

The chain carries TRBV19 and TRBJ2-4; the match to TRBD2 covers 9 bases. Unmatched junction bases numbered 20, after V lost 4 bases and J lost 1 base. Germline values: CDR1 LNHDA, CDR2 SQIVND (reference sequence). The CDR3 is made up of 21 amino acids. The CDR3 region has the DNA TGTGCCAGTAGTACCCATATATTCGGGATGGTAGCGGGAGATGCCAAAAACATTCAGTACTTC. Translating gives CASSTHIFGMVAGDAKNIQYF.

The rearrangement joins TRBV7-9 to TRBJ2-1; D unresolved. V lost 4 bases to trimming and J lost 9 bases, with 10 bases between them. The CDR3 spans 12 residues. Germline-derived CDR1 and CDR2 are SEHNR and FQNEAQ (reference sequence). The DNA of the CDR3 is TGTGCCAGCAGCTCTACCGACCTTGAGCAGTTCTTC. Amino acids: CASSSTDLEQFF.

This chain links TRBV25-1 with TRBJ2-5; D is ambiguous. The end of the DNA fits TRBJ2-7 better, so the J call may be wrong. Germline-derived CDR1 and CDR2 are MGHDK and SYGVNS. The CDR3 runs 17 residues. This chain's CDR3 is CASSVHLRSAPPPEQYF. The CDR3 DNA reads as TGTGCCAGCAGTGTTCATTTAAGGAGCGCGCCTCCTCCCGAGCAGTACTTC.

CDR3 loop: CASSSVGRAERETQYF. The CDR3 bases are TGTGCCAGCAGCTCCGTCGGGAGGGCCGAGAGAGAGACCCAGTACTTC. The chain carries TRBV5-5 and TRBJ2-5, with 8 positions matching TRBD2. Germline CDR1 and CDR2: SGHKS and YYEKEE (reference sequence). The V segment lost 3 bases and the J segment 4 bases; nucleotides outside the gene matches: 11. The CDR3 is 16 amino acids.

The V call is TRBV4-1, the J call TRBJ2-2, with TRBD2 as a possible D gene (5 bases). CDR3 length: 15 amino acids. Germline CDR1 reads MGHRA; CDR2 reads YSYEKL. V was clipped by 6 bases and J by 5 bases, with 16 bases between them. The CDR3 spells CASSEVEGFTGELFF. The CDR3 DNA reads TGCGCCAGCAGTGAGGTCGAGGGATTTACCGGGGAGCTGTTTTTT.

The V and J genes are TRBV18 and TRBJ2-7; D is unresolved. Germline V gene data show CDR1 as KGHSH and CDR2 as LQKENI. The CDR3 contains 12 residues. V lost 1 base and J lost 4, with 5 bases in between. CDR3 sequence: CASSPHSYEQYF. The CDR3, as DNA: TGTGCCAGCTCACCACACAGTTACGAGCAGTACTTC.

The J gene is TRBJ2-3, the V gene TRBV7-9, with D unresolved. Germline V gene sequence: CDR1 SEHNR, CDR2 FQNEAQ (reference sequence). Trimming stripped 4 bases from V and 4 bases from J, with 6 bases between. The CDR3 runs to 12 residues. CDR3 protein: CASSYSPDTQYF. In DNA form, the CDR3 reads TGTGCCAGCAGCTATAGCCCAGATACGCAGTATTTT.

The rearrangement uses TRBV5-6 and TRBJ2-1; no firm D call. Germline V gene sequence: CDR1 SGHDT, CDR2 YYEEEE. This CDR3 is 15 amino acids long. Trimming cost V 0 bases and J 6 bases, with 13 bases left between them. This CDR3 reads CASSLGSISTNEQFF. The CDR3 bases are TGTGCCAGCAGCTTGGGCTCGATATCGACCAATGAGCAGTTCTTC.

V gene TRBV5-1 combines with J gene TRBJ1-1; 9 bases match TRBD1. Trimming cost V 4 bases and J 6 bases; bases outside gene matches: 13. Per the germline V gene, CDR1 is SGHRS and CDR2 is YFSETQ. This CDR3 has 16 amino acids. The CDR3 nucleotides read TGCGCCAGCAGCGCACCCTTCGGGACAGGGCCCTCTGAAGCTTTCTTT. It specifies CASSAPFGTGPSEAFF.

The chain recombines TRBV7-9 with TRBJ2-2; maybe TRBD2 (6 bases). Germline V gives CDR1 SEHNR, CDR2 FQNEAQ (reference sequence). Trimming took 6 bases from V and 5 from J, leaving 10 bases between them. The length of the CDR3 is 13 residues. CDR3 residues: CASRTSGTGELFF. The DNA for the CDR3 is TGTGCCAGCAGGACTAGTGGGACCGGGGAGCTGTTTTTT.